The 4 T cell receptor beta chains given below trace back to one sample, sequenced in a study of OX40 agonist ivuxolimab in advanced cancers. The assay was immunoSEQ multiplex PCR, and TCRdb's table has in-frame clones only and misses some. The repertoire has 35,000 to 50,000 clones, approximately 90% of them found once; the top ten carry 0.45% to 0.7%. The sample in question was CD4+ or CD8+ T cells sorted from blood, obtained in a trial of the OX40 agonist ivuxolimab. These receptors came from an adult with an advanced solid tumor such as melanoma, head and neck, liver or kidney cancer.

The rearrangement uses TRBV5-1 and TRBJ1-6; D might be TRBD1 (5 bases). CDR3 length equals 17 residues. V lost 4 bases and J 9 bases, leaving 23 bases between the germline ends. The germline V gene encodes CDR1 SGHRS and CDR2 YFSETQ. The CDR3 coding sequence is TGCGCCAGCAGCGCGTGGGGCGGCGCAGACCGGAGTTCACCCCTCCACTTT. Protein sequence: CASSAWGGADRSSPLHF.

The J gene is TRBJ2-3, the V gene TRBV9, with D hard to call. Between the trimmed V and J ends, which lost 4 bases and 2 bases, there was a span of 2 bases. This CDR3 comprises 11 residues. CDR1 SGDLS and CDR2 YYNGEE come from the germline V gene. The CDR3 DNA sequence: TGTGCCAGCAGCATCACAGATACGCAGTATTTT. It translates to CASSITDTQYF.

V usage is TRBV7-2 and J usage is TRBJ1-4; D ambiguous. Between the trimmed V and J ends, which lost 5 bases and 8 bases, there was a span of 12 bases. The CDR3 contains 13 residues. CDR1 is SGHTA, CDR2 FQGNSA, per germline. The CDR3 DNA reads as TGTGCCAGCAGCACCGATCTGGGCGAAAAACTGTTTTTT. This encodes CASSTDLGEKLFF.

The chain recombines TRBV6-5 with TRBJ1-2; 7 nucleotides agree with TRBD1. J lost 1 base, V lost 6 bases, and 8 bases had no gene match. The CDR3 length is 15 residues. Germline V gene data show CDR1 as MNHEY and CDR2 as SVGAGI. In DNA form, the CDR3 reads TGTGCCAGCAGGTCGGGACAGACAGTTAACTATGGCTACACCTTC. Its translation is CASRSGQTVNYGYTF.